These 6 T cell receptor beta chains came from one sample sequenced in a study of CD8+ T cells in alopecia areata. In each case, RNA was isolated and then reverse transcribed into cDNA as the sequencing template. The repertoire was sequenced with immunoSEQ multiplex PCR; TCRdb's copy has only in-frame clones and lacks some. There are over 95,000 clones in the sample; about 58% occur only once, and roughly a sixth lies in the top ten. The treatment was: oral pan-JAK inhibitor, 5-10 mg twice daily. Sequencing was performed on CD8+ T cells sorted from blood, taken at week 4, from a patient treated with tofacitinib. The origin of the receptors is a human donor with alopecia areata.

This chain joins TRBV29-1 and TRBJ1-2; D gene ambiguous. This CDR3 is 13 amino acids long. Germline V gene data show CDR1 as SQVTM and CDR2 as ANQGSEA. V lost 5 bases and J 6 bases, leaving 16 bases between the germline ends. The CDR3 loop reads CSVSTADGDGYTF. In DNA, the CDR3 is TGCAGCGTTTCGACGGCGGATGGGGATGGCTACACCTTC. Variable domain in full (rest from reference TRBV29-1 and TRBJ1-2): SAVISQKPSRDICQRGTSLTIQCQVDSQVTMMFWYRQQPGQSLTLIATANQGSEATYESGFVIDKFPISRPNLTFSTLTVSNMSPEDSSIYLCSVSTADGDGYTFGSGTRLTVV.

The chain combines TRBV4-1 with TRBJ2-1; 8 nucleotides agree with TRBD2. The V gene's germline CDR1 is MGHRA and CDR2 YSYEKL. The J segment lost 5 bases and the V segment lost 0 bases, leaving 9 bases of the junction unmatched. This CDR3 has 17 amino acids. The CDR3 protein is CASSQDLGTRLNNEQFF. CDR3 DNA sequence: TGCGCCAGCAGCCAAGATTTAGGGACTAGACTTAACAATGAGCAGTTCTTC.

The V gene is TRBV27, the J gene TRBJ2-7; D remains ambiguous. The germline gives CDR1 MNHEY, CDR2 SMNVEV (reference sequence). The CDR3 runs 16 residues. Between the trimmed V and J ends, which lost 5 bases and 6 bases, there was a span of 23 bases. CDR3 DNA: TGTGCCAGCAGTCCCATATCGACGCCGGTAGTGGGCGAGCAGTACTTC. This encodes CASSPISTPVVGEQYF.

The chain has TRBV19 and TRBJ2-7; TRBD1 might be the D (5 bases). CDR3 size: 12 residues. V was clipped by 5 bases and J by 4 bases, with 9 bases between them. Germline V gene sequence: CDR1 LNHDA, CDR2 SQIVND (reference sequence). This CDR3 is CASSSAGYEQYF. The CDR3, as DNA: TGTGCCAGTAGTTCTGCAGGGTACGAGCAGTACTTC.

This chain links TRBV29-1 with TRBJ2-7; the match to TRBD1 covers 9 bases. The J call may be faulty, since TRBJ2-1 better matches the DNA end. The germline V gene encodes CDR1 SQVTM and CDR2 ANQGSEA. This CDR3 is 13 amino acids long. The DNA of the CDR3 is TGCAGCGTAGGACAGGGGCCGGTCAATGAGCAGTTCTTC. Amino acid sequence: CSVGQGPVNEQFF.

This clone was detected a few times. The chain couples TRBV25-1 to TRBJ2-3; 8 bases fit TRBD1. From germline, CDR1 is MGHDK and CDR2 SYGVNS. Germline trimming cut 4 bases from V and 7 bases from J; bases unmatched to any gene: 10. The CDR3 length is 15 residues. CDR3 in DNA: TGTGCCAGCAGTGGGGGGACAGGAGGGTTGCATACGCAGTATTTT. Amino acid sequence: CASSGGTGGLHTQYF.